Each of the 25 T cell receptor beta chains below was sequenced from the same sample in a study of CD8+ T cells in alopecia areata listed by TCRdb under 2018. Explained via the paper, the time point label denotes: baseline before oral tofacitinib. Library creation used the immunoSEQ multiplex PCR assay. RNA was extracted from all samples and reverse transcribed into cDNA as template for TCR sequencing. Held by TCRdb, this immuneACCESS table contains in-frame sequences only and omits some clones. Under half of the omission traces to an unresolved V gene where checked; the cause of the rest is unknown. Recorded for this sample are 150,000 to 200,000 clones; about 72% of them occurred a single time. Roughly 11% of the sample is held by the ten biggest clonotypes. The sample here was CD8+ T cells sorted from blood, taken at week 0. The receptors originated from a human donor with alopecia areata.

The V call is TRBV29-1, the J call TRBJ1-2; 8 bases are a match to TRBD1. V lost 4 bases, J lost 8 bases, and 3 bases stayed unmatched. Germline V gives CDR1 SQVTM, CDR2 ANQGSEA. This CDR3 is 11 amino acids long. The CDR3 coding sequence is TGCAGCGTTGGACAGGGGCCGGGCTACACCTTC. As protein: CSVGQGPGYTF. The whole variable domain, filled in from reference TRBV29-1 and TRBJ1-2, reads SAVISQKPSRDICQRGTSLTIQCQVDSQVTMMFWYRQQPGQSLTLIATANQGSEATYESGFVIDKFPISRPNLTFSTLTVSNMSPEDSSIYLCSVGQGPGYTFGSGTRLTVV.

The chain has TRBV19 and TRBJ2-3; the D is unclear. The CDR3 sequence is 20 residues long. CDR1 and CDR2 (germline): LNHDA, SQIVND (reference sequence). V was cut by 0 bases and J by 0 bases, with 22 bases left in between. CDR3 amino acids: CASSIDRPMAWGFSTDTQYF. For the CDR3, the DNA is TGTGCCAGTAGTATAGACCGCCCAATGGCGTGGGGTTTTAGCACAGATACGCAGTATTTT.

This clone was seen a handful of times. The chain combines TRBV13 with TRBJ2-5; D is ambiguous. There are 13 residues in the CDR3. The ends were cut back, 5 bases at V and 2 bases at J, with 9 bases in the middle. Germline values: CDR1 PRHDT, CDR2 FYEKMQ (reference sequence). The CDR3 sequence: CASSPVKQETQYF. The CDR3 DNA is TGTGCCAGCAGCCCCGTAAAGCAAGAGACCCAGTACTTC.

This sequence joins TRBV7-9 and TRBJ1-2; the D is unclear. Trimming removed 1 base at V and 3 bases at J, with 12 bases between. CDR1 and CDR2 from the germline V gene are SEHNR and FQNEAQ (reference sequence). The CDR3 extends over 15 amino acids. CDR3 in amino acids: CASSLGWAGDYGYTF. The CDR3 nucleotides read TGTGCCAGCAGCTTAGGATGGGCCGGCGACTATGGCTACACCTTC.

This clone was counted once. This chain joins TRBV27 and TRBJ1-5, with a possible D match to TRBD1 (5 bases). Trimming stripped 3 bases from V and 5 bases from J, with 8 bases between. CDR1 is MNHEY and CDR2 is SMNVEV in the germline V gene (reference sequence). The CDR3 covers 13 residues. CDR3 nucleotide sequence: TGTGCCAGCAGTTTGAAGGGACATCAGCCCCAGCATTTT. Protein sequence: CASSLKGHQPQHF.

This chain connects TRBV5-1 to TRBJ2-4; TRBD1 matches 10 bases. The V segment lost 3 bases and the J segment 5 bases; nucleotides outside the gene matches: 5. In germline, CDR1 is SGHRS, CDR2 YFSETQ. The CDR3 consists of 15 residues. As DNA, the CDR3 is TGCGCCAGCAGCTCCGCCGGACAGGGGGAAAACATTCAGTACTTC. Its translation: CASSSAGQGENIQYF.

The chain is built from TRBV9 and TRBJ2-1, with no clear D. The CDR3 is made up of 12 amino acids. The germline V gene encodes CDR1 SGDLS and CDR2 YYNGEE. Trimming stripped 3 bases from V and 8 bases from J, with 9 bases between. The CDR3 reads CASSAPSYEQFF. The CDR3 bases are TGTGCCAGCAGCGCACCCTCGTATGAGCAGTTCTTC.

This clone was observed a few times. The chain couples TRBV10-3 to TRBJ2-3; no definite D call. The CDR3 length is 15 residues. Trimming cost V 3 bases and J 2 bases, with 12 bases left between them. Looked up from germline, CDR1 is ENHRY and CDR2 is SYGVKD. CDR3 in amino acids: CAISETRQVTDTQYF. As DNA, the CDR3 is TGTGCCATCAGTGAAACGAGACAAGTCACAGATACGCAGTATTTT.

This chain connects TRBV6-1 to TRBJ1-1; a possible D gene is TRBD1 (6 bases). Germline loops: CDR1 MNHNS, CDR2 SASEGT. V was pared by 4 bases and J by 1 base, with 10 bases between. This CDR3 spans 14 amino acids. The DNA for the CDR3 is TGTGCCAGCAGTGTAGGAGGGGGGAACACTGAAGCTTTCTTT. Its translation is CASSVGGGNTEAFF.

This chain links TRBV2 with TRBJ2-3; D is tentatively TRBD1 or TRBD2 (5 bases each). The CDR3 spans 14 residues. V gave up 5 bases and J gave up 2 bases, with 11 bases separating them. CDR1 is SNHLY, CDR2 FYNNEI, per germline. CDR3 bases: TGTGCCAGCAGTCCCAGGGAGACCACAGATACGCAGTATTTT. This translates into CASSPRETTDTQYF. The whole variable domain, filled in from reference TRBV2 and TRBJ2-3, reads EPEVTQTPSHQVTQMGQEVILRCVPISNHLYFYWYRQILGQKVEFLVSFYNNEISEKSEIFDDQFSVERPDGSNFTLKIRSTKLEDSAMYFCASSPRETTDTQYFGPGTRLTVL.

The rearrangement joins TRBV25-1 to TRBJ1-1; D gene uncertain. This CDR3 is built from 13 residues. Trimming removed 3 bases from V and 10 bases from J, with 15 bases in between. Germline values: CDR1 MGHDK, CDR2 SYGVNS. The CDR3 bases are TGTGCCAGCAGTGACATAACACGAGAAAGAGCTTTCTTT. It encodes CASSDITRERAFF.

The gene calls are TRBV6-6 and TRBJ2-5, with D unresolved. The CDR3 runs to 14 residues. Germline CDR1 is MNHNY and CDR2 is SVGAGI (reference sequence). V lost 4 bases and J lost 5, with 14 bases in between. CDR3 bases: TGTGCCAGCAGTTGGAAAGCCGAAGGGGAGACCCAGTACTTC. Translating it yields CASSWKAEGETQYF.

This rearrangement joins TRBV5-4 to TRBJ1-1; D is unresolved. V lost 4 bases and J 1 base, leaving 8 bases between the germline ends. The CDR3 sequence is 13 residues long. Germline V gene data show CDR1 as SGHNT and CDR2 as YYREEE (reference sequence). CDR3 nucleotides: TGTGCCAGCAGCCGTACAGAGAACACTGAAGCTTTCTTT. This encodes CASSRTENTEAFF.

This clone was observed a few times. This chain uses TRBV6-1 with TRBJ1-5; D remains unclear. The germline V gene has CDR1 MNHNS and CDR2 SASEGT. This CDR3 comprises 15 residues. V dropped 1 base and J dropped 2 bases, with 9 bases sitting between them. CDR3 in amino acids: CASSEDLAGNQPQHF. As DNA, the CDR3 is TGTGCCAGCAGTGAAGACTTGGCAGGCAATCAGCCCCAGCATTTT.

This clone appeared a few times. The V gene is TRBV15, the J gene TRBJ2-3; D might be TRBD1 (5 bases). Trimming left V 1 base short and J 3 bases short, with 11 bases between. The CDR3 length is 15 residues. The germline CDR1 and CDR2 sequences are LNHNV and YYDKDF (reference sequence). For the CDR3, the DNA is TGTGCCACCAGCAGAGCTGGGGCTGGGACAGATACGCAGTATTTT. This sequence encodes CATSRAGAGTDTQYF.

The J gene is TRBJ2-3, the V gene TRBV2; no firm D call. V was trimmed by 8 bases and J by 2 bases, leaving 5 bases between them. The germline V gene encodes CDR1 SNHLY and CDR2 FYNNEI. The CDR3 covers 11 residues. The CDR3, as DNA: TGTGCCAGCGGCTACACAGATACGCAGTATTTT. Translation: CASGYTDTQYF.

The CDR3 coding sequence is TGCAGCGTTGAAAATCCCGACAGGGGCTACACTGAAGCTTTCTTT. It specifies CSVENPDRGYTEAFF. The chain recombines TRBV29-1 with TRBJ1-1; 8 positions agree with TRBD1. Unmatched junction bases numbered 8, after V lost 2 bases and J lost 3 bases. The CDR3 loop spans 15 amino acids. Germline values: CDR1 SQVTM, CDR2 ANQGSEA.

The rearrangement joins TRBV10-3 to TRBJ2-1, with 9 positions matching TRBD1. Trimming removed 10 bases from V and 0 bases from J; junction bases left unmatched: 16. The CDR3 has 18 amino acids. Germline V gene data show CDR1 as ENHRY and CDR2 as SYGVKD. CDR3 amino acids: CASIPGTGSDSSYNEQFF. Here the CDR3 DNA reads TGTGCCAGCATTCCCGGGACAGGGTCCGACAGCTCCTACAATGAGCAGTTCTTC.

V is TRBV5-1 and J is TRBJ2-3; D unclear. Deletions cut 3 bases from V and 1 base from J, with 9 bases between. CDR1 and CDR2 (germline): SGHRS, YFSETQ. The CDR3 is made up of 14 amino acids. The CDR3 spells CASSWFTGTDTQYF. As DNA, the CDR3 is TGCGCCAGCAGCTGGTTTACGGGCACAGATACGCAGTATTTT.

The chain has TRBV21-1 and TRBJ2-5; the table gives TRBD1 as D, unverified against the DNA. TRBV21-1 is a documented pseudogene. This CDR3 contains 16 residues. The CDR3 protein is CASSNTLGPQGRTQYF. In DNA form, the CDR3 reads TGTGCCAGCAGTAACACCTTGGGCCCCCAAGGAAGGACCCAGTACTTC.

The sample holds one count of this clone. The sample holds other DNA sequences that translate to the same CDR3. The rearrangement links TRBV30 to TRBJ1-5; no firm D call. V was shortened by 3 bases and J by 0 bases, with 6 bases between the two germline ends. The CDR3 sequence is 13 residues long. Germline lookup yields CDR1 GTSNPN and CDR2 SVGIG (reference sequence). In nucleotides, the CDR3 is TGTGCCTGGAGCGCGGGTAGCAATCAGCCCCAGCATTTT. Amino acid sequence: CAWSAGSNQPQHF.

The chain links TRBV4-1 to TRBJ1-2, with 9 bases identical to TRBD1. Looked up from germline, CDR1 is MGHRA and CDR2 is YSYEKL. V shed 2 bases, J shed 4 bases, and the junction held 8 bases outside the gene matches. The length of the CDR3 is 16 residues. CDR3 residues: CASSQQRGTGSYGYTF. The CDR3 coding sequence is TGCGCCAGCAGCCAACAGAGAGGGACAGGGAGCTATGGCTACACCTTC.

The gene calls are TRBV4-1 and TRBJ2-1; TRBD2 is a possible D gene (6 bases). The CDR3 has 15 amino acids. With 1 base removed from V and 2 bases from J, the gap between germline ends came to 9 bases. Germline V gives CDR1 MGHRA, CDR2 YSYEKL. DNA of the CDR3: TGCGCCAGCAGCCAAGTGCGGGGCGCCTACAATGAGCAGTTCTTC. The encoded protein is CASSQVRGAYNEQFF.

A few counts support this clone. Other DNA sequences of this sample code for an identical CDR3. The CDR3 sequence: CASSLQGNQPQHF. DNA for the CDR3: TGTGCCAGCAGCTTGCAGGGAAATCAGCCCCAGCATTTT. The V gene is TRBV5-6, the J gene TRBJ1-5; maybe TRBD1 (5 bases). The CDR3 length is 13 residues. The V end lost 1 base, the J end lost 4 bases, and 6 bases lay between the germline ends. Germline CDR1 reads SGHDT; CDR2 reads YYEEEE.

The V gene is TRBV19, the J gene TRBJ1-5; tentative D call: TRBD1 (5 bases). This CDR3 region has 16 residues. V lost 3 bases and J 2 bases, leaving 14 bases between the germline ends. Per the germline V gene, CDR1 is LNHDA and CDR2 is SQIVND (reference sequence). The CDR3 DNA is TGTGCCAGTAGTATCCGGGACGCCGTGGGCAATCAGCCCCAGCATTTT. It encodes CASSIRDAVGNQPQHF.